The next 2 T cell receptor beta chains were all read from a single sample in a study of vaccination and CD4 T cells after COVID-19. The antigens for these receptors are not known. The sample's treatment: roughly 10-day PBMC culture with coronavirus spike peptide pools or control peptides (ViraFEST assay). Oncomine TCR Beta short-read sequencing was applied to DNA from cultured CD4+ T cells. From the PCR reads, TCRdb called clonotypes with MiXCR, one entry per CDR3 protein. Of 5,000 to 8,000 distinct CDR3 sequences in the sample, about 17% were seen once. Sequenced: CD4+ T cells from blood, cultured in vitro. These receptors were taken from a human donor who had recovered from COVID-19.

This clonotype was picked up a small number of times. V usage is TRBV2 and J usage is TRBJ2-1; possibly TRBD2 for D (6 bases). The V gene's germline CDR1 is SNHLY and CDR2 FYNNEI. This CDR3 is 12 amino acids long. Trimming removed 10 bases at V and 2 bases at J, with 9 bases between. CDR3 in amino acids: CAKGTPYNEQFF. The CDR3 DNA reads TGTGCCAAGGGGACTCCCTACAATGAGCAGTTCTTC. Drawing the rest from reference TRBV2 and TRBJ2-1, the complete variable domain is EPEVTQTPSHQVTQMGQEVILRCVPISNHLYFYWYRQILGQKVEFLVSFYNNEISEKSEIFDDQFSVERPDGSNFTLKIRSTKLEDSAMYFCAKGTPYNEQFFGPGTRLTVL.

This chain links TRBV19 with TRBJ1-2; no firm D call. CDR3 size: 15 residues. The V and J ends lost 3 bases and 7 bases respectively, with 18 bases between them. The germline V gene has CDR1 LNHDA and CDR2 SQIVND (reference sequence). The DNA for the CDR3 is TGTGCCAGTAGTATGGGAAGCGCATGGTTCCCTGGCTACACCTTC. This sequence encodes CASSMGSAWFPGYTF.